The present T cell receptor (beta chain) was sequenced within a study of blood T cell repertoires in COVID-19. TCRdb's copy holds only in-frame clones and misses some; the assay was immunoSEQ multiplex PCR. There are some 330,000 clones in the sample; approximately 87% occur only once, and roughly 4% lies in the top ten. With 6 bases removed from V and 4 bases from J, the gap between germline ends came to 10 bases. From germline, CDR1 is GTSNPN and CDR2 SVGIG (reference sequence). The CDR3 is 12 amino acids. Sequencing was done on a sample of peripheral blood. The chain uses TRBV30 and TRBJ2-1; D gene unclear. The clonotype was recovered from a woman aged 50 to 60 with active or convalescent COVID-19. CDR3 amino acids: CACSQMYNEQFF. CDR3 in DNA: TGTGCCTGTAGTCAGATGTACAATGAGCAGTTCTTC.